This T cell receptor (beta chain) derives from a study of Graves' ophthalmopathy and Graves' hyperthyroidism. Study-level points and caveats: Detected in blood as well were most expanded thyroid clonotypes with frequency above 0.001.

To note about this clonotype: The antigen remains unidentified. An end of the junction does not agree with germline; a read error may underlie this.

Germline V gene data show CDR1 as SEHNR and CDR2 as FQNEAQ (reference sequence). The CDR3 totals 14 residues. Scientists amplified the TCR beta CDR3 regions from RNA transcripts. First-round RT-PCR used HTBI primers; second-round multiplex PCR followed. MiXCR was run by TCRdb on the multiplex PCR reads, yielding one entry per CDR3 protein. The data hold 1 million to 1.3 million distinct CDR3 sequences, with 35% to 40% observed a single time. This clonotype originated in an adult man with Graves' hyperthyroidism. The genes are TRBV7-9 and TRBJ2-7; no reliable D call. The material sequenced was peripheral blood or thyroid tissue (not recorded which). In nucleotides, the CDR3 is TGTACCAGCAGCCCCTTGCAAAGCTCCTACGAGCAGTACTTC. As protein: CTSSPLQSSYEQYF. Together with reference TRBV7-9 and TRBJ2-7, the CDR3 gives the full variable domain: DTGVSQNPRHKITKRGQNVTFRCDPISEHNRLYWYRQTLGQGPEFLTYFQNEAQLEKSRLLSDRFSAERPKGSFSTLEIQRTEQGDSAMYLCTSSPLQSSYEQYFGPGTRLTVT.